The sequence of this TCR beta chain was determined in a study of blood T cells in healthy people across ages. Study-level points and caveats: Among long-lived donors, naive CD4+ cells were more numerous and diversity higher than in aged donors.

With a J-beta primer mix and a sample-barcoded 5' primer, a second PCR ran 7 to 11 cycles. TCRdb recomputed calls from the 5' RACE reads with MiXCR, one row per CDR3 protein. Of approximately 820,000 distinct CDR3 sequences detected, about 42% appear once; the ten largest clones hold about a fifth. This clonotype was observed a few times. Antigen specificity is unknown. Extraction of total RNA produced a minimum of 5.5 micrograms from each sample. The V and J ends lost 5 bases and 3 bases, in that order; junction bases with no gene match: 5. This CDR3 is built from 14 residues. Germline values: CDR1 SEHNR, CDR2 FQNEAQ (reference sequence).

Specimen: blood. The TCR originated in a man aged 60-69 years in good health. The chain recombines TRBV7-9 with TRBJ1-2; 8 nucleotides line up with TRBD1. CDR3 in amino acids: CASSRPGQDYGYTF. In DNA form, the CDR3 reads TGTGCCAGCAGCCGCCCGGGACAGGACTATGGCTACACCTTC.